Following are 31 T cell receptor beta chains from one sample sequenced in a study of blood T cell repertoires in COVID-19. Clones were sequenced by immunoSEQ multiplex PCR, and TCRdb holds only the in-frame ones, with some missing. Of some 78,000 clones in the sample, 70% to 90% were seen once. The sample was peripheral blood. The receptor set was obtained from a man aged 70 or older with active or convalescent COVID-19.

The CDR3 loop reads CAWSNQDEKLFF. CDR3 nucleotides: TGTGCCTGGAGTAACCAGGATGAAAAACTGTTTTTT. The V and J genes are TRBV30 and TRBJ1-4; D uncertain. The V gene lost 2 bases and the J gene lost 6 bases, with 7 bases spanning the gap. The CDR3 length is 12 residues. CDR1 GTSNPN and CDR2 SVGIG come from the germline V gene (reference sequence).

The CDR3 sequence is CASSQEVRSYGYTF. CDR3 in DNA: TGCGCCAGCAGCCAAGAAGTCCGCAGCTATGGCTACACCTTC. This chain joins TRBV4-1 and TRBJ1-2; D not resolved. The V gene's germline CDR1 is MGHRA and CDR2 YSYEKL. V lost 0 bases and J lost 4, with 9 bases in between. This CDR3 contains 14 residues.

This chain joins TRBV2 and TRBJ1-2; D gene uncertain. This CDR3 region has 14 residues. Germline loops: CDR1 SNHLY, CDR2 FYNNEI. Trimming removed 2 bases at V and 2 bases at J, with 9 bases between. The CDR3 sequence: CASSERTGNYGYTF. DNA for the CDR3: TGTGCCAGCAGTGAAAGGACGGGAAACTATGGCTACACCTTC.

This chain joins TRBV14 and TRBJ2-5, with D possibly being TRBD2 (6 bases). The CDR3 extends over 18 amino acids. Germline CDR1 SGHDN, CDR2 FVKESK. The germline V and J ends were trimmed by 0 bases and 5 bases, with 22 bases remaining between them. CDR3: CASSQDSTLGGVGETQYF. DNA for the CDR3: TGTGCCAGCAGCCAAGACTCAACCCTAGGCGGGGTAGGGGAGACCCAGTACTTC.

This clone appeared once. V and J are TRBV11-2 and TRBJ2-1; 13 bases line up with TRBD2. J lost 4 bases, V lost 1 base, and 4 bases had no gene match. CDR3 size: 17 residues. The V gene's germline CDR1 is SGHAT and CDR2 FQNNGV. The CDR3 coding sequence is TGTGCCAGCAGCTTAGGTTCGACTAGCGGGGGGTACAATGAGCAGTTCTTC. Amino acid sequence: CASSLGSTSGGYNEQFF.

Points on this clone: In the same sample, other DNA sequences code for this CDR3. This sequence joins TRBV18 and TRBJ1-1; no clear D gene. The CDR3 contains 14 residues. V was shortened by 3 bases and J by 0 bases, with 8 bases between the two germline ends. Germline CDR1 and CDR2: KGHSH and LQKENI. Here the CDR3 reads CASSPLNMNTEAFF. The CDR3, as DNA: TGTGCCAGCTCACCCCTTAACATGAACACTGAAGCTTTCTTT.

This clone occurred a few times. The CDR3 bases are TGTGCCAGCAGCCGGCGGGCAAGCCAAGCTTTCTTT. Protein product: CASSRRASQAFF. The chain uses TRBV12-3 or TRBV12-4 and TRBJ1-1, with no clear D. CDR3 size: 12 residues. The ends were cut back, 6 bases at V and 9 bases at J, with 14 bases in the middle.

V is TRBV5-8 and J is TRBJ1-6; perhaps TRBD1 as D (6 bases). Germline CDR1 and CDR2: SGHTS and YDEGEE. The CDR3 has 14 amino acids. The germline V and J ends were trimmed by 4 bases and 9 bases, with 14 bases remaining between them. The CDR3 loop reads CASSPDRLGSPLHF. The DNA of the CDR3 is TGTGCCAGCAGCCCCGACAGGTTGGGTTCACCCCTCCACTTT.

The CDR3 region has the DNA TGTGCCATCAGTGACAGGGGGGACACTCAGCCCCAGCATTTT. Translated, it gives CAISDRGDTQPQHF. This rearrangement joins TRBV10-3 to TRBJ1-5, with TRBD1 identical over 7 bases. The germline V gene has CDR1 ENHRY and CDR2 SYGVKD. This CDR3 is 14 amino acids long. V lost 3 bases to trimming and J lost 6 bases; unmatched junction nucleotides: 5.

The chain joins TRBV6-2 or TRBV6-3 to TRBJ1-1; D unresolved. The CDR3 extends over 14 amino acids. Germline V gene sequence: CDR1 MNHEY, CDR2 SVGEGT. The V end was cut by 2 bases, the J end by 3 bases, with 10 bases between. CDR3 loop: CASSYAGRDTEAFF. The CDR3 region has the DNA TGTGCCAGCAGTTACGCGGGGAGAGACACTGAAGCTTTCTTT.

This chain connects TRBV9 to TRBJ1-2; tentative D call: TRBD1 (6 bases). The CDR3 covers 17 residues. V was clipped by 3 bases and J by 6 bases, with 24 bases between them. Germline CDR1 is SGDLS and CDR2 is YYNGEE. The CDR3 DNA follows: TGTGCCAGCAGCGGCGTTCACCGGGACAAAGATTTGGATGGCTACACCTTC. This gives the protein CASSGVHRDKDLDGYTF.

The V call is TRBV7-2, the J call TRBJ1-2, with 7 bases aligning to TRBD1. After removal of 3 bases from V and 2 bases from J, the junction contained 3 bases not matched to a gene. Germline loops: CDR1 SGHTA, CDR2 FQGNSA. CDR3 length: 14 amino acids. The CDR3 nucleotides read TGTGCCAGCAGCTTTGGAGGGGGCAACTATGGCTACACCTTC. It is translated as CASSFGGGNYGYTF.

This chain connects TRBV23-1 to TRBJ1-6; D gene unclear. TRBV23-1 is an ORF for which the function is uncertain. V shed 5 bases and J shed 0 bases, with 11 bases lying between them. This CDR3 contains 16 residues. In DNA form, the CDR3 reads TGCGCCAGCAGTTGCACCAAGAGCTCCTATAATTCACCCCTCCACTTT. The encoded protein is CASSCTKSSYNSPLHF.

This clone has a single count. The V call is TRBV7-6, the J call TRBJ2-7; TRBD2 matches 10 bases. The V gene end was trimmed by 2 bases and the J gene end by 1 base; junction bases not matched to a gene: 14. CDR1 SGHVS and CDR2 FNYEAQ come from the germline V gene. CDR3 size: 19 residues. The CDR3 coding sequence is TGTGCCAGCAGCTTACGGGGTAGGGCTAGCGGGGGTGAGTCCTACGAGCAGTACTTC. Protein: CASSLRGRASGGESYEQYF. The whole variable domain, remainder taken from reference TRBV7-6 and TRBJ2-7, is GAGVSQSPRYKVTKRGQDVALRCDPISGHVSLYWYRQALGQGPEFLTYFNYEAQQDKSGLPNDRFSAERPEGSISTLTIQRTEQRDSAMYRCASSLRGRASGGESYEQYFGPGTRLTVT.

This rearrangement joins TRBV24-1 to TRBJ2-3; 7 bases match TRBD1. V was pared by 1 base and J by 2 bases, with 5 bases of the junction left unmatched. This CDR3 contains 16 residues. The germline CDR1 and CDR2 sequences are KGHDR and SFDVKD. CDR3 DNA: TGTGCCACCAGTGATTTTGGGACAGATCCCACAGATACGCAGTATTTT. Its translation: CATSDFGTDPTDTQYF.

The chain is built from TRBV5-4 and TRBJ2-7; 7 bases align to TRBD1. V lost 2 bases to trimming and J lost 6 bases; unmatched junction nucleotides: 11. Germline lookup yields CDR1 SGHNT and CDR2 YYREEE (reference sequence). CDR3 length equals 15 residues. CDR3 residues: CASSLNSQGTGEQYF. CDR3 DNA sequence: TGTGCCAGCAGCTTAAACTCACAGGGGACGGGCGAGCAGTACTTC.

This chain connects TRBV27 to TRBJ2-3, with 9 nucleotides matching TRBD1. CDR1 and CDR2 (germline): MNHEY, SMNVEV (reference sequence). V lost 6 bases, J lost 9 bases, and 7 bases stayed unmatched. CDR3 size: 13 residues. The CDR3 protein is CASRRTGTGTQYF. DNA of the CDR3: TGTGCCAGCAGAAGAACCGGGACAGGGACGCAGTATTTT.

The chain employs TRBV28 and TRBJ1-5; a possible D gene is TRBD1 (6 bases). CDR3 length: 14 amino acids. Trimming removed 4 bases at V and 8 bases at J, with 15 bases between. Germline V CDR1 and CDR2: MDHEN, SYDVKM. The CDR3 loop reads CASSYTGRMKPQHF. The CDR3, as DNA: TGTGCCAGCAGTTACACAGGGAGAATGAAGCCCCAGCATTTT.

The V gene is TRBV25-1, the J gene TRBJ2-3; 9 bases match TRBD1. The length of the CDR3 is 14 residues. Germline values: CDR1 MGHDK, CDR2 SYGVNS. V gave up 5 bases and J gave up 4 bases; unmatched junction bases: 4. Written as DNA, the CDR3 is TGTGCCAGCAGTCCGACAGGGGGTTCAGATACGCAGTATTTT. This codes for CASSPTGGSDTQYF.

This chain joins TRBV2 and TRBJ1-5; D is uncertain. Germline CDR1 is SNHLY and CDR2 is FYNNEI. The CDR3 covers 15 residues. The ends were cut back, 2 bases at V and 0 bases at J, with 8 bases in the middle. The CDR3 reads CASSERSYSNQPQHF. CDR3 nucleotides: TGTGCCAGCAGTGAACGGAGCTATAGCAATCAGCCCCAGCATTTT.

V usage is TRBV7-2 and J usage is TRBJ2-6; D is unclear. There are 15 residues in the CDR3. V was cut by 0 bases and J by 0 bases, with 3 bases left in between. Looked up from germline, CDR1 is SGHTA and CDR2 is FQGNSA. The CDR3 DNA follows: TGTGCCAGCAGCTTAGCCAGCTCTGGGGCCAACGTCCTGACTTTC. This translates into CASSLASSGANVLTF.

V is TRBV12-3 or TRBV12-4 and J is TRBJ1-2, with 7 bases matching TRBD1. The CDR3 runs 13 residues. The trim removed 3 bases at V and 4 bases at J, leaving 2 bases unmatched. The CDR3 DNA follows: TGTGCCAGCAGTTTCGGGACAGTCTATGGCTACACCTTC. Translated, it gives CASSFGTVYGYTF.

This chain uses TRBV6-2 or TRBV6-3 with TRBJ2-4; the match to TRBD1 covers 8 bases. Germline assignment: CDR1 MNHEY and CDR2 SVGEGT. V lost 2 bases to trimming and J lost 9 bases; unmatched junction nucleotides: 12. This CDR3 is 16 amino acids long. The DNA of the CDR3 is TGTGCCAGCAGTTACGTCCAGGGGGCGCTGTTAAGCATTCAGTACTTC. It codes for CASSYVQGALLSIQYF.

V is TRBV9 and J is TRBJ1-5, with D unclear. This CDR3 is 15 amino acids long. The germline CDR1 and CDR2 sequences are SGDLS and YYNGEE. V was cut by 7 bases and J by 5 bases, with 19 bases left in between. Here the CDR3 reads CASLMSLRQHQPQHF. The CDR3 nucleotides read TGTGCCAGCCTCATGAGTTTGCGACAACATCAGCCCCAGCATTTT.

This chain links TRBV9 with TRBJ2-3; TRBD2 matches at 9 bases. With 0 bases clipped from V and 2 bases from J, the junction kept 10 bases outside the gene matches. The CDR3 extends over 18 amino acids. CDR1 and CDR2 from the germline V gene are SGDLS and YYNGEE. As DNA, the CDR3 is TGTGCCAGCAGCGTAGATCCAGCTAGCGGGACATTCACAGATACGCAGTATTTT. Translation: CASSVDPASGTFTDTQYF.

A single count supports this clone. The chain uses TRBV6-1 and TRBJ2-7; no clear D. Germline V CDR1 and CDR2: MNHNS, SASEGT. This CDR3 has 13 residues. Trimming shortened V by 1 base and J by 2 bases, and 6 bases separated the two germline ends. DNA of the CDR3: TGTGCCAGCAGTGAAGGGCAGACCTACGAGCAGTACTTC. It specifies CASSEGQTYEQYF.

For the CDR3, the DNA is TGCGCCAGCAGCCTCAGGGGAAATGGGGCCAACGTCCTGACTTTC. It encodes CASSLRGNGANVLTF. The chain carries TRBV5-1 and TRBJ2-6, with D possibly matching TRBD1 (6 bases). Per germline, CDR1 SGHRS and CDR2 YFSETQ. V lost 4 bases and J lost 3, with 11 bases in between. The CDR3 extends over 15 amino acids.

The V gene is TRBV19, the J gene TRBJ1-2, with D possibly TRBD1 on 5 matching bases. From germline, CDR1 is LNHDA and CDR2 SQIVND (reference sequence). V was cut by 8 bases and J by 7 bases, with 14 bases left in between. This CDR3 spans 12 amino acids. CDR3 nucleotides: TGTGCCAGTCTACAGTGGGGCGGTGGCTACACCTTC. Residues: CASLQWGGGYTF. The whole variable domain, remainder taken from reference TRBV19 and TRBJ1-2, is DGGITQSPKYLFRKEGQNVTLSCEQNLNHDAMYWYRQDPGQGLRLIYYSQIVNDFQKGDIAEGYSVSREKKESFPLTVTSAQKNPTAFYLCASLQWGGGYTFGSGTRLTVV.

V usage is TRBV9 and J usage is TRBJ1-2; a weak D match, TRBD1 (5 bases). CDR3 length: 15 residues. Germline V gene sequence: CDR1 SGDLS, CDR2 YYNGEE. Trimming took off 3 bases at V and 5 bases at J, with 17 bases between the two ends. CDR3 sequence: CASSARGTEWYGYTF. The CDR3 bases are TGTGCCAGCAGCGCACGCGGGACGGAATGGTATGGCTACACCTTC.

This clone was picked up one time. The CDR3, as DNA: TGTGCCAGCAGCTTAGAACCAACAGGGGTGGGCTACACCTTC. Its protein is CASSLEPTGVGYTF. The rearrangement links TRBV11-2 to TRBJ1-2; TRBD1 agrees at 7 bases. Looked up from germline, CDR1 is SGHAT and CDR2 is FQNNGV. After removal of 0 bases from V and 8 bases from J, the junction contained 6 bases not matched to a gene. The CDR3 length is 14 residues.

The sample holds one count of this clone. Written as DNA, the CDR3 is TGTGCCAGCTCACCGTTTGGGGGGAACCAGCCCCAGCATTTT. Its protein product is CASSPFGGNQPQHF. The rearrangement joins TRBV18 to TRBJ1-5, with D possibly matching TRBD1 (5 bases). The germline V and J ends were trimmed by 3 bases and 7 bases, with 13 bases remaining between them. Looked up from germline, CDR1 is KGHSH and CDR2 is LQKENI. The CDR3 runs 14 residues.